Listed here are 2 T cell receptor beta chains from one sample, sequenced in a study of cytomegalovirus exposure and HLA in healthy donors. The PCR ran on 60 Vbeta and 13 Jbeta primers. Sequenced by immunoSEQ multiplex PCR; TCRdb stores in-frame clones only, minus some. The table lists approximately 160,000 clones, about three quarters of them singletons. Sequences were obtained from PBMCs. These receptors all stem from a middle-aged woman in good health and CMV-seropositive.

Written as DNA, the CDR3 is TGTGCCGGGAAGCGGGGGGGCCAGGATGAGCAGTTCTTC. Its translation is CAGKRGGQDEQFF. V is TRBV6-6 and J is TRBJ2-1, with TRBD2 matching 10 bases. Germline V gives CDR1 MNHNY, CDR2 SVGAGI (reference sequence). The CDR3 extends over 13 amino acids. Trimming at V came to 11 bases and at J to 8 bases, leaving 9 bases not matched to a gene.

CDR3 DNA: TGTGCCAGCAGTGAAGTGGCGGCTGGAAACACCATATATTTT. Translating it yields CASSEVAAGNTIYF. V and J are TRBV6-1 and TRBJ1-3, with D unresolved. This CDR3 is built from 14 residues. Germline CDR1 is MNHNS and CDR2 is SASEGT. Trimming pared 1 base from V and 2 bases from J, leaving 6 bases between.